Given below is one TCR beta chain in context. What this receptor recognizes is not known. Base qualities were left out, and no much larger clone turns up one base away. Whole blood was collected in K2EDTA tubes by collaborating institutions according to the institutions' own protocols. Collaborator samples were shipped for TCRbeta analysis as frozen whole blood, isolated PBMCs, or DNA extracted from either sample type. For CDR1 and CDR2, the germline V gene lists SGDLS and YYNGEE. Inclusive of the bounding cysteine and phenylalanine, the CDR3 is 16 residues long. Of all the DNA, just the CDR3 is kept, 48 bases in frame from base 1. The V end gives up 0 bases and the J end 4 bases, leaving 6 bases in the junction not matched to a gene. These data originate in a study of blood T cell repertoires in COVID-19 (dated by TCRdb to about 2020). Study-wide context: The collaborator samples originated in the United States, Italy and Spain and spanned the acute and convalescent phases of COVID-19. The repertoires were released in a freely available public database meant as a resource for research on the immune response to SARS-CoV-2. The material from the prospective study consisted of cDNA or gDNA derived from T cells, B-cell-depleted T cells, or PBMCs. The samples were drawn from the first 160 participants of the ongoing ImmuneRACE study and from over 950 subjects provided by 6 global collaborators. Where HLA class I and class II types were available, the types were taken from metadata supplied by the sample provider, not from assay-based typing. Sample metadata almost always included a de-identified subject ID, COVID-19 status, age in years and sex. Deeply sampled blood TCRbeta repertoires from subjects exposed to, actively infected with, or recovered from COVID-19 were included in the dataset.

The study at large found these results: Clinical and demographic metadata were provided uncurated, with the amount varying by source and participant.

TCRbeta CDR3 regions were amplified from genomic DNA by means of the immunoSEQ Assay, a bias-controlled multiplex PCR. In the paper's pipeline: Within the assay, amplification of reference gene primers was used to estimate how many nucleated cells each sample contained. To quantify the absolute abundance of each unique TCRbeta CDR3 rearrangement, sequence reads were collapsed and filtered. For each sample, productive Simpson clonality was calculated by taking the square root of Simpson's diversity index across productive rearrangements. The immuneACCESS repertoire file appears here via TCRdb, limited to in-frame rearrangements. These files lack a portion of the clones; in checked studies, under half of the deficit traces to unresolved V genes, and the cause of the others is not known. V, J and clone size are those of that table, while D and trimming were read from the DNA. Recorded for this sample are 75,000 to 95,000 clones; 85% to 90% of them occurred a single time. The ten largest make up 2.5% to 3% of the sample.

The chain joins TRBV9 to TRBJ2-5, and 10 bases in between align with TRBD2. The TCR comes from a human donor in a cohort sampled during active COVID-19. What was sequenced was peripheral blood. Here is the DNA: TGTGCCAGCAGCGTAGCGTCTAGCGGGAGTAGAGAGACCCAGTACTTC. This is translated as CASSVASSGSRETQYF.